Following are 18 T cell receptor beta chains from one sample sequenced in a study of control samples from healthy donors and cancer patients. Profiling relied on immunoSEQ multiplex PCR, and the TCRdb table lists in-frame clones only, not all of them. The sample carries 75,000 to 90,000 clones, 86% recorded once. Sequenced sample: blood. These receptors originate from a young man in good health.

This clone appeared a few times. This rearrangement joins TRBV27 to TRBJ1-2; 11 nucleotides agree with TRBD1. Losses at the gene ends were 0 bases for V and 6 bases for J; bases not matched to a gene: 3. The CDR3 runs to 15 residues. Per germline, CDR1 MNHEY and CDR2 SMNVEV (reference sequence). CDR3 loop: CASSLSWTGGNGYTF. In nucleotides, the CDR3 is TGTGCCAGCAGTTTATCCTGGACAGGGGGCAATGGCTACACCTTC.

The J gene is TRBJ2-5, the V gene TRBV3-1 (or the pseudogene TRBV3-2), with D perhaps matching TRBD2 (5 bases). V was clipped by 3 bases and J by 5 bases, with 19 bases between them. This CDR3 is built from 16 residues. Germline V gives CDR1 LGHDT, CDR2 YNNKEL (reference sequence). The CDR3 loop is CASSQPTGFRGETQYF. The CDR3 DNA reads TGTGCCAGCAGCCAGCCGACCGGGTTCCGCGGGGAGACCCAGTACTTC.

In this sample, this clone turned up once. The V gene is TRBV7-9, the J gene TRBJ2-5, with 7 bases lining up with TRBD1. Germline V gene sequence: CDR1 SEHNR, CDR2 FQNEAQ (reference sequence). Trimming took 5 bases from V and 5 from J; bases not matched to a gene: 5. The CDR3 has 13 amino acids. The CDR3 nucleotides are TGTGCCAGCAGCACAACAGGGGTTGAGACCCAGTACTTC. Translation: CASSTTGVETQYF. Variable domain in full (rest from reference TRBV7-9 and TRBJ2-5): DTGVSQNPRHKITKRGQNVTFRCDPISEHNRLYWYRQTLGQGPEFLTYFQNEAQLEKSRLLSDRFSAERPKGSFSTLEIQRTEQGDSAMYLCASSTTGVETQYFGPGTRLLVL.

As concerns this clone: Mismatch with germline at one junction end may stem from a read error. The chain carries TRBV6-5 and TRBJ1-1, with TRBD1 matching 7 bases. The CDR3 loop spans 15 amino acids. The germline V gene encodes CDR1 MNHEY and CDR2 SVGAGI. The CDR3, as DNA: TGTGCCAGTCGAATAGGGGGCGGCCTGAACGCTGAAGCTTTCTTT. Amino acid sequence: CASRIGGGLNAEAFF.

The chain joins TRBV6-5 to TRBJ1-2; 9 bases agree with TRBD1. CDR1 MNHEY and CDR2 SVGAGI come from the germline V gene. V was pared by 7 bases and J by 2 bases, with 5 bases of the junction left unmatched. The CDR3 runs to 14 residues. The CDR3: CASTRTGANYGYTF. The CDR3 bases are TGTGCCAGCACCAGGACAGGGGCCAACTATGGCTACACCTTC.

The chain recombines TRBV30 with TRBJ2-3; the match to TRBD2 covers 8 bases. V was pared by 0 bases and J by 5 bases, with 7 bases of the junction left unmatched. Germline V lookup: CDR1 GTSNPN, CDR2 SVGIG (reference sequence). The CDR3 is made up of 15 amino acids. The CDR3 sequence is CAWSVGRGAGDTQYF. CDR3 DNA sequence: TGTGCCTGGAGTGTAGGGCGGGGGGCAGGAGATACGCAGTATTTT.

The gene calls are TRBV7-2 and TRBJ2-1; 10 positions match TRBD2. This CDR3 is built from 16 residues. After removal of 3 bases from V and 8 bases from J, the junction contained 10 bases not matched to a gene. Germline CDR1 SGHTA, CDR2 FQGNSA. The CDR3 sequence is CASSLALAGVVYEQFF. Here the CDR3 DNA reads TGTGCCAGCAGCTTGGCCCTAGCGGGGGTCGTCTATGAGCAGTTCTTC.

Only one count was recorded for this clone. The chain couples TRBV2 to TRBJ1-5; no clear D. CDR3 size: 13 residues. V gave up 6 bases and J gave up 3 bases, with 9 bases separating them. CDR1 and CDR2 (germline): SNHLY, FYNNEI. The CDR3 reads CASSDTYNQPQHF. The CDR3 DNA reads as TGTGCCAGCAGCGACACATACAATCAGCCCCAGCATTTT.

V and J are TRBV4-1 and TRBJ1-4; 8 nucleotides match TRBD1. J gave up 8 bases and V 1 base, and 12 bases lay outside the gene matches. The CDR3 is 17 residues long. CDR1 MGHRA and CDR2 YSYEKL come from the germline V gene. The CDR3 DNA follows: TGCGCCAGCAGCCAAGTTGACAGGGGCGATTCCATAGAAAAACTGTTTTTT. Protein sequence: CASSQVDRGDSIEKLFF.

This chain connects TRBV21-1 to TRBJ2-7; the tabulated D call, TRBD1, remains unverified against the DNA. TRBV21-1 is flagged as a pseudogene. This CDR3 is built from 14 residues. The CDR3 nucleotides are TGTGCCAGCAGCAAAAACAGGGCTACCTACGAGCAGTACTTC. Translation: CASSKNRATYEQYF.

CDR3 bases: TGCAGCGTTGAGGGGATCCTCAGCTCTGGGGCCAACGTCCTGACTTTC. Amino acids: CSVEGILSSGANVLTF. The chain recombines TRBV29-1 with TRBJ2-6, with D hard to call. The CDR3 loop spans 16 amino acids. V shed 3 bases and J shed 0 bases, with 12 bases lying between them. CDR1 and CDR2 (germline): SQVTM, ANQGSEA.

This chain joins TRBV11-2 and TRBJ1-3, with unresolved D. CDR1 SGHAT and CDR2 FQNNGV come from the germline V gene. Trimming pared 0 bases from V and 0 bases from J, leaving 15 bases between. The CDR3 contains 18 residues. In DNA, the CDR3 is TGTGCCAGCAGCTTAGAAAGGCCAGGCCTAAGCTCTGGAAACACCATATATTTT. Translating gives CASSLERPGLSSGNTIYF.

The chain combines TRBV6-5 with TRBJ1-1; D is unresolved. Trimming shortened V by 8 bases and J by 1 base, and 14 bases separated the two germline ends. Per the germline V gene, CDR1 is MNHEY and CDR2 is SVGAGI. This CDR3 has 14 amino acids. CDR3 protein: CASGPGGWNTEAFF. The DNA of the CDR3 is TGTGCCAGCGGTCCAGGTGGGTGGAACACTGAAGCTTTCTTT.

The V gene is TRBV5-8, the J gene TRBJ2-5; D might be TRBD2 (5 bases). The V gene lost 3 bases and the J gene lost 5 bases, with 5 bases spanning the gap. The CDR3 consists of 11 residues. From germline, CDR1 is SGHTS and CDR2 YDEGEE. The CDR3: CASSWEETQYF. The CDR3, as DNA: TGTGCCAGCAGCTGGGAGGAGACCCAGTACTTC.

The chain has TRBV2 and TRBJ1-2, with 7 nucleotides matching TRBD1. This CDR3 has 13 amino acids. V lost 5 bases and J lost 4; bases outside the gene matches: 4. The germline V gene encodes CDR1 SNHLY and CDR2 FYNNEI. CDR3 amino acids: CASSSTGPYGYTF. The CDR3 bases are TGTGCCAGCAGTTCGACAGGGCCCTATGGCTACACCTTC.

The chain joins TRBV28 to TRBJ2-5; D gene ambiguous. Germline V gives CDR1 MDHEN, CDR2 SYDVKM. The CDR3 runs to 14 residues. The V end lost 6 bases, the J end lost 1 base, and 12 bases lay between the germline ends. The CDR3 loop reads CASSPPHSQETQYF. CDR3 DNA: TGTGCCAGCAGCCCTCCTCACAGCCAAGAGACCCAGTACTTC.

Here the CDR3 reads CASSYAQGAYEQYF. The CDR3 DNA sequence: TGTGCCAGCAGTTACGCGCAGGGGGCCTACGAGCAGTACTTC. V is TRBV6-2 or TRBV6-3 and J is TRBJ2-7, with 7 bases matching TRBD1. Germline values: CDR1 MNHEY, CDR2 SVGEGT. The CDR3 spans 14 residues. Trimming removed 2 bases from V and 2 bases from J; junction bases left unmatched: 3.

J is TRBJ1-2 and V is TRBV3-1 (or the pseudogene TRBV3-2); possible D gene TRBD1, 6 bases. Trimming cost V 4 bases and J 2 bases, with 8 bases left between them. The CDR3 is 13 residues long. Germline CDR1 is LGHDT and CDR2 is YNNKEL (reference sequence). CDR3 DNA: TGTGCCAGCAGCCTCGGGGGCAACTATGGCTACACCTTC. Translation gives CASSLGGNYGYTF.